This T cell receptor (beta chain) stems from a study of CD8+ T cells in alopecia areata. Overall study: Those receiving the skin were roughly 7-10-week-old female C3H/HeJ mice, whose grafts came from roughly 6-12-month-old C3H/HeJ donors with spontaneous alopecia.

cDNA prepared by RNA extraction and subsequent reverse transcription served as the template for sequencing. Measured with immunoSEQ multiplex PCR; TCRdb has only the in-frame clones, and not every one. This sample shows about 110,000 clones and no singletons; around 20% rests with the ten largest. Study results and limitations: Compared with normal scalp, lesional scalp had higher clonality and more expanded CD8+ clones. Shared TCR sequences were less clear between patients than in mice, possibly partly from HLA diversity.

CDR1 is NNHDY, CDR2 SYVADS, per germline. CDR3 length equals 13 residues. Trimming took 9 bases from V and 1 from J; bases not matched to a gene: 2. A few counts support this clone. What it recognizes is unknown. Each gene name is a mouse one. The sequenced fragment ends 4 residues before the CDR3 boundary, so the rest is inferred from the germline J gene. The TCR comes from a C3H/HeJ mouse with alopecia areata. For this strain, the MHC haplotype corresponds to H2-k. The chain is built from TRBV13-3 and TRBJ2-5; TRBD2 matches at 10 bases. Sample: lesional skin. CDR3 DNA (partial): TGTGCCATCGGACTGGGGGACCAAGAC. Its translation is CAIGLGDQD. The complete CDR3 reads CAIGLGDQDTQYF.